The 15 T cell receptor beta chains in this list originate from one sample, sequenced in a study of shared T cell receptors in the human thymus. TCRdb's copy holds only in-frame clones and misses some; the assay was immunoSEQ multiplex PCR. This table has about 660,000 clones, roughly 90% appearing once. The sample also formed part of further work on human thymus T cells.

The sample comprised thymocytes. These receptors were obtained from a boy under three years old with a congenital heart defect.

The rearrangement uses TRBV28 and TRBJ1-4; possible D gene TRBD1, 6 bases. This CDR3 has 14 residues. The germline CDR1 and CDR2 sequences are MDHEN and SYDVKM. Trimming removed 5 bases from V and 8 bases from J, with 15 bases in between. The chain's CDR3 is CASSLHREGEKLFF. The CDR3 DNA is TGTGCCAGCAGTCTACACAGGGAGGGGGAAAAACTGTTTTTT.

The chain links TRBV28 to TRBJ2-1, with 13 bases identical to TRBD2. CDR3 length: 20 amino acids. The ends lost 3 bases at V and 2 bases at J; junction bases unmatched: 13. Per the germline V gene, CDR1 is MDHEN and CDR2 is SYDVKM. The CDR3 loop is CASSLSGTSGIKGPYNEQFF. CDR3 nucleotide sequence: TGTGCCAGCAGTTTGTCCGGGACTAGCGGGATTAAAGGGCCCTACAATGAGCAGTTCTTC.

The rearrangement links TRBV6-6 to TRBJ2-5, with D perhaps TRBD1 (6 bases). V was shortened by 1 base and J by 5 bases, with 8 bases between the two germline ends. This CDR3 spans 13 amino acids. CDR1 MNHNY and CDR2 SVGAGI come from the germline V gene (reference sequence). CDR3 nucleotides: TGTGCCAGCAGTTACTTGGGGGCCGAGACCCAGTACTTC. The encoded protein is CASSYLGAETQYF.

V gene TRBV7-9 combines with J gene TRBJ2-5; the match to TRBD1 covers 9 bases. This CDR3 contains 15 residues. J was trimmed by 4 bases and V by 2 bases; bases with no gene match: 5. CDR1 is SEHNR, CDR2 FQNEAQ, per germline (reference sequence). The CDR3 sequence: CASSLFGQGLETQYF. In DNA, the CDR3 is TGTGCCAGCAGCTTATTCGGACAGGGGTTAGAGACCCAGTACTTC.

The CDR3 DNA is TGTGCCAGCACCGACAGAGCGAGCTTCTACGAGCAGTACTTC. Protein sequence: CASTDRASFYEQYF. The chain joins TRBV28 to TRBJ2-7, with D maybe TRBD1 (5 bases). Germline V CDR1 and CDR2: MDHEN, SYDVKM. Trimming took off 7 bases at V and 3 bases at J, with 16 bases between the two ends. This CDR3 comprises 14 residues.

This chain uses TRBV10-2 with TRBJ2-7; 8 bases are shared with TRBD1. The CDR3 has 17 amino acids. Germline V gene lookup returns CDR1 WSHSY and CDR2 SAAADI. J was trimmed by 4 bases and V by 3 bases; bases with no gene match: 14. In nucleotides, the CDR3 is TGCGCCAGCAGTGACCCTCCCGAGGGGACAGGACGGTACGAGCAGTACTTC. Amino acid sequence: CASSDPPEGTGRYEQYF.

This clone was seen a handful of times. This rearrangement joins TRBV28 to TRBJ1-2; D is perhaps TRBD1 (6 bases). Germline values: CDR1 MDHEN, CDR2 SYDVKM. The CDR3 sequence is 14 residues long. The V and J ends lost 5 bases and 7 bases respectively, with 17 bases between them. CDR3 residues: CASSPRLQGCGYTF. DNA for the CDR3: TGTGCCAGCAGTCCACGCCTACAGGGTTGTGGCTACACCTTC.

CDR3 loop: CASSLETSGRALNTGELFF. The CDR3 coding sequence is TGTGCCAGCAGCTTAGAGACTAGCGGGAGGGCCCTCAACACCGGGGAGCTGTTTTTT. The chain recombines TRBV7-9 with TRBJ2-2, with 14 bases fitting TRBD2. CDR1 SEHNR and CDR2 FQNEAQ come from the germline V gene (reference sequence). V gave up 1 base and J gave up 2 bases; unmatched junction bases: 6. There are 19 residues in the CDR3.

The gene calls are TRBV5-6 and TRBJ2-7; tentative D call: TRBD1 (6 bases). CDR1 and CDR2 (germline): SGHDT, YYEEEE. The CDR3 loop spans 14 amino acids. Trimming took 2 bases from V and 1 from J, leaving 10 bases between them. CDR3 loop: CASSFQGPSYEQYF. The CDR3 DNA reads TGTGCCAGCAGCTTCCAGGGGCCTTCCTACGAGCAGTACTTC. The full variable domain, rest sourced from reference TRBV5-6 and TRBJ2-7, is DAGVTQSPTHLIKTRGQQVTLRCSPKSGHDTVSWYQQALGQGPQFIFQYYEEEERQRGNFPDRFSGHQFPNYSSELNVNALLLGDSALYLCASSFQGPSYEQYFGPGTRLTVT.

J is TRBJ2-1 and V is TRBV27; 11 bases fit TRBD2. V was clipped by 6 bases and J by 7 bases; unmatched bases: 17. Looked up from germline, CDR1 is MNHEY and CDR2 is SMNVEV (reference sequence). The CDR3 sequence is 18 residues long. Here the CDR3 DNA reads TGTGCCAGCAGGGTATTAGCGGGAGGGAGGCTCGTGATTAATGAGCAGTTCTTC. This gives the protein CASRVLAGGRLVINEQFF.

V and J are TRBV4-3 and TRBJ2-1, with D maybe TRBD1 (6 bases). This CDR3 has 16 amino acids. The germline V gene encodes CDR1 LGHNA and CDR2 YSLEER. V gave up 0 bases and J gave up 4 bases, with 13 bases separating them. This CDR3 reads CASSQEGGFGYNEQFF. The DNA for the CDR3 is TGCGCCAGCAGCCAAGAAGGGGGATTTGGATACAATGAGCAGTTCTTC.

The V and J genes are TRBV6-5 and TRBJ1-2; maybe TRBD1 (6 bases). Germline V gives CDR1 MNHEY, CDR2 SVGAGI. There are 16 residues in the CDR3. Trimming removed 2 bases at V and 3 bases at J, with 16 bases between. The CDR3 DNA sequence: TGTGCCAGCAGTTACCAGAGTATGGCAGGGGACTATGGCTACACCTTC. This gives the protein CASSYQSMAGDYGYTF.

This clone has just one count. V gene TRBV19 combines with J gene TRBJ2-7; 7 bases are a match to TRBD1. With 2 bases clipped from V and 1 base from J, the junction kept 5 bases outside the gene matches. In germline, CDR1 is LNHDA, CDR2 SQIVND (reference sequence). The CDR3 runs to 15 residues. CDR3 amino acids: CASSIPRDRSYEQYF. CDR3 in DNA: TGTGCCAGTAGTATACCCCGGGACAGATCCTACGAGCAGTACTTC.

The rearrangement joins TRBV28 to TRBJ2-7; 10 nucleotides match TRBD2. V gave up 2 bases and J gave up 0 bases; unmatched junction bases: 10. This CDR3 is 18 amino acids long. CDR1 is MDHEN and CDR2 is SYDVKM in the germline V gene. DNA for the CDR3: TGTGCCAGCAGTTTAGTGACTAGCGGGCCAGCAGTCTCCTACGAGCAGTACTTC. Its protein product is CASSLVTSGPAVSYEQYF.

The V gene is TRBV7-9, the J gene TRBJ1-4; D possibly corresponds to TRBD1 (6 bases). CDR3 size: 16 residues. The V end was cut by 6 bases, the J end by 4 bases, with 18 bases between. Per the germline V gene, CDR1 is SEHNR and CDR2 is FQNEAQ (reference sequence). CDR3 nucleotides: TGTGCCAGCAGAAGGGATGACGGACAGTTTAATGAAAAACTGTTTTTT. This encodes CASRRDDGQFNEKLFF.